These 10 T cell receptor beta chains were all obtained from the same sample, sequenced in a study of identical twins. MiXCR was run by TCRdb on the 5' RACE reads, yielding one entry per CDR3 protein. The table lists about 660,000 distinct CDR3 sequences, about 9.4% of them singletons. The same data also went into a second study, on yellow fever vaccine responses in identical twins.

The sample taken for sequencing was PBMCs. The receptors were gathered from a woman between 18 and 30 years old in good health.

In its sample, this clonotype was seen many times. The chain carries TRBV7-9 and TRBJ2-1, with D hard to call. The germline V gene encodes CDR1 SEHNR and CDR2 FQNEAQ (reference sequence). V shed 2 bases and J shed 6 bases, with 11 bases lying between them. This CDR3 comprises 14 residues. The CDR3 protein is CASSLSFQANEQFF. The CDR3 nucleotides read TGTGCCAGCAGCTTAAGTTTCCAAGCCAATGAGCAGTTCTTC.

This clonotype was picked up many times. The chain recombines TRBV29-1 with TRBJ2-7; a weak D match, TRBD1 (6 bases). CDR3 length: 13 residues. Looked up from germline, CDR1 is SQVTM and CDR2 is ANQGSEA. With 4 bases removed from V and 2 bases from J, the gap between germline ends came to 12 bases. For the CDR3, the DNA is TGCAGCGTTGTATTGGGGGCTGCCTACGAGCAGTACTTC. Translating it yields CSVVLGAAYEQYF.

This clonotype has a handful of counts. The chain is built from TRBV7-9 and TRBJ2-2; TRBD1 or TRBD2 may be the D gene (6 bases each). The V and J ends lost 1 base and 2 bases respectively, with 11 bases between them. The germline gives CDR1 SEHNR, CDR2 FQNEAQ (reference sequence). CDR3 length: 16 residues. CDR3 DNA: TGTGCCAGCAGCTTAGGATCGGGGGCTAACACCGGGGAGCTGTTTTTT. It is translated as CASSLGSGANTGELFF.

The genes are TRBV4-1 and TRBJ2-3, with TRBD2 identical over 8 bases. V gave up 3 bases and J gave up 3 bases; unmatched junction bases: 8. The CDR3 consists of 16 residues. Germline CDR1 MGHRA, CDR2 YSYEKL. This CDR3 reads CASSQGYSGETDTQYF. The DNA of the CDR3 is TGCGCCAGCAGCCAGGGTTATAGCGGGGAAACAGATACGCAGTATTTT.

This clonotype was seen ten or more times. This chain links TRBV24-1 with TRBJ1-5; TRBD1 aligns across 9 bases. The CDR3 is made up of 16 amino acids. With V trimmed by 4 bases and J by 7 bases, 10 bases remained unmatched. The V gene's germline CDR1 is KGHDR and CDR2 SFDVKD. Written as DNA, the CDR3 is TGTGCCACCAGTGAGACCGGGACAGGGAGGGACCAGCCCCAGCATTTT. Amino acids: CATSETGTGRDQPQHF.

This chain links TRBV7-2 with TRBJ2-5; the D gene is possibly TRBD2 (6 bases). Germline values: CDR1 SGHTA, CDR2 FQGNSA. The CDR3 is made up of 14 amino acids. V was shortened by 3 bases and J by 4 bases, with 12 bases between the two germline ends. The CDR3 here is CASSFTSGGETQYF. CDR3 bases: TGTGCCAGCAGCTTCACGTCCGGGGGAGAGACCCAGTACTTC.

The rearrangement links TRBV20-1 to TRBJ2-7; the D gene is possibly TRBD2 (5 bases). Germline V gene lookup returns CDR1 DFQATT and CDR2 SNEGSKA (reference sequence). This CDR3 contains 14 residues. The germline V and J ends were trimmed by 3 bases and 3 bases, with 15 bases remaining between them. CDR3: CSARRAATVYEQYF. The DNA of the CDR3 is TGCAGTGCTAGGCGGGCGGCAACAGTCTACGAGCAGTACTTC.

A few counts support this clonotype. The genes are TRBV7-2 and TRBJ2-3; D unclear. The CDR3 spans 14 residues. Trimming cost V 5 bases and J 2 bases, with 11 bases left between them. From germline, CDR1 is SGHTA and CDR2 FQGNSA. The CDR3 here is CASSPQPSTDTQYF. In nucleotides, the CDR3 is TGTGCCAGCAGCCCCCAGCCCTCCACAGATACGCAGTATTTT.

The CDR3 sequence is CSARLVGDTQYF. The CDR3 region has the DNA TGCAGTGCTAGACTCGTGGGAGATACGCAGTATTTT. V gene TRBV20-1 combines with J gene TRBJ2-3; the D is unclear. The CDR3 runs to 12 residues. V dropped 2 bases and J dropped 5 bases, with 8 bases sitting between them. The V gene's germline CDR1 is DFQATT and CDR2 SNEGSKA (reference sequence).

In its sample, this clonotype was seen many times. The chain uses TRBV29-1 and TRBJ2-3, with unresolved D. CDR1 and CDR2 (germline): SQVTM, ANQGSEA. CDR3 length: 15 residues. V lost 2 bases and J 1 base, leaving 13 bases between the germline ends. In DNA, the CDR3 is TGCAGCGTTGAAAGGCCAGGTTCGGGCACAGATACGCAGTATTTT. Translation gives CSVERPGSGTDTQYF.